This T cell receptor (beta chain) was documented in a study of T-cell reconstitution after alpha-beta-depleted transplantation in children. Whole-study findings and limits: Alpha-beta T cells present about two months after transplant were reported to originate from several hundred expanded graft clones.

About this clonotype: Its target is unknown.

Researchers prepared the TCRbeta library using unique molecular identifiers, the study reports. TCRdb re-analysed the PCR reads in MiXCR, keeping a single row per CDR3 protein. The table lists tens of thousands of distinct CDR3 sequences, 44% of them singletons. The TCR sequence derives from a male patient younger than 18 who had a stem cell transplant for acute lymphoblastic leukemia, so the T cells may come from the graft donor. The starting material was PBMCs, mostly from graft donor cells, obtained 360 days after TCRalphabeta/CD19-depleted stem cell transplant.

Here the CDR3 DNA reads TGTGCCAGCAGCCCGGGACAACAGGGGCTCCAAGAGACCCAGTACTTC. Protein: CASSPGQQGLQETQYF. This chain links TRBV5-5 with TRBJ2-5, with 7 bases fitting TRBD1. The length of the CDR3 is 16 residues. Germline assignment: CDR1 SGHKS and CDR2 YYEKEE (reference sequence). After removal of 4 bases from V and 1 base from J, the junction contained 10 bases not matched to a gene.